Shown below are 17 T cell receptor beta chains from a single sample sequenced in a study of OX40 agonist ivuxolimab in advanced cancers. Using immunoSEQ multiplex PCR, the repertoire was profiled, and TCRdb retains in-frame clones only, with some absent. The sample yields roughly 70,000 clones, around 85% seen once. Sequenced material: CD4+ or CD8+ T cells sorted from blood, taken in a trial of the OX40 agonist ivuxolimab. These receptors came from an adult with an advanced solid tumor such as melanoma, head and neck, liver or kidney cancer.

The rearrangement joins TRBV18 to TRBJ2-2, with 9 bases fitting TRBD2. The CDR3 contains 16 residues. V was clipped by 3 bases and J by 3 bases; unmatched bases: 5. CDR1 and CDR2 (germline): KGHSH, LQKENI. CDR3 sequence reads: CASSPRLAVDTGELFF. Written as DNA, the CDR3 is TGTGCCAGCTCACCTCGACTAGCGGTCGACACCGGGGAGCTGTTTTTT. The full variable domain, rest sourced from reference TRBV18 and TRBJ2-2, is NAGVMQNPRHLVRRRGQEARLRCSPMKGHSHVYWYRQLPEEGLKFMVYLQKENIIDESGMPKERFSAEFPKEGPSILRIQQVVRGDSAAYFCASSPRLAVDTGELFFGEGSRLTVL.

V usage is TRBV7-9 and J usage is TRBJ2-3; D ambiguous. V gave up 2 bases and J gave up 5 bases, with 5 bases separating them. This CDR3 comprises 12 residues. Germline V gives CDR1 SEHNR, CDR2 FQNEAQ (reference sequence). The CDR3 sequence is CASSLKGDTQYF. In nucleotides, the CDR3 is TGTGCCAGCAGCTTAAAAGGAGATACGCAGTATTTT.

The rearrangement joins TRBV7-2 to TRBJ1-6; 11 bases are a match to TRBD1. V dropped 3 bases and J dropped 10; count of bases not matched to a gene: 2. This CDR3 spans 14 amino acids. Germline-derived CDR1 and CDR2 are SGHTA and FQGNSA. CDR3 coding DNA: TGTGCCAGCAGCTTGCGGGACAGGGGGTCACCCCTCCACTTT. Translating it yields CASSLRDRGSPLHF.

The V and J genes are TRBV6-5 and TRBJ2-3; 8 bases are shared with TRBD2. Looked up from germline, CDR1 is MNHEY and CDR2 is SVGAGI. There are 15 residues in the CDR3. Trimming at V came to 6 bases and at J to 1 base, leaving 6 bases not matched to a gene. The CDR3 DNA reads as TGTGCCAGCAGGTACGGACTAGCCGGCACAGATACGCAGTATTTT. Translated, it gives CASRYGLAGTDTQYF.

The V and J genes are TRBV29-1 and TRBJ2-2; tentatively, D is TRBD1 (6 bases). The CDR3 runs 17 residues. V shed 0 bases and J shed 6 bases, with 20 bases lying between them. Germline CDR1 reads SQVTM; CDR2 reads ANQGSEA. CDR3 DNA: TGCAGCGTTGAAGATCTGAAGGGACAAAGAGGAGCCGGGGAGCTGTTTTTT. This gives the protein CSVEDLKGQRGAGELFF.

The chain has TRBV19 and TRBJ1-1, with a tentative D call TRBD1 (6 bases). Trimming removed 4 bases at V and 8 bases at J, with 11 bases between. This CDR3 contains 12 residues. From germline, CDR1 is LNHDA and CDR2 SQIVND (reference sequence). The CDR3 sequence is CASSTRDREAFF. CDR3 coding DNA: TGTGCCAGTAGTACAAGAGACAGGGAAGCTTTCTTT.

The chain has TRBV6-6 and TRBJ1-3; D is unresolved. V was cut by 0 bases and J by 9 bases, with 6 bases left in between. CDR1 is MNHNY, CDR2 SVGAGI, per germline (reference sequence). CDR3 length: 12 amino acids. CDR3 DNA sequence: TGTGCCAGCAGTTACTCTAAAGCCACCATATATTTT. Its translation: CASSYSKATIYF.

This chain's CDR3 is CASSQDRGRRANEKLFF. Written as DNA, the CDR3 is TGCGCCAGCAGCCAAGATCGTGGGCGCAGAGCTAATGAAAAACTGTTTTTT. The chain is built from TRBV4-1 and TRBJ1-4; the D is unclear. Between the trimmed V and J ends, which lost 0 bases and 3 bases, there was a span of 14 bases. The CDR3 loop spans 17 amino acids. CDR1 MGHRA and CDR2 YSYEKL come from the germline V gene.

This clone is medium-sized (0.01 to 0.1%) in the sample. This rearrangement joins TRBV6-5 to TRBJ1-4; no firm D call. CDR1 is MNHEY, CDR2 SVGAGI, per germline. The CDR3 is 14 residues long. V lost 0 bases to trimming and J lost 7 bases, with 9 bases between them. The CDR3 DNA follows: TGTGCCAGCAGTTACTCGAACAAGGGTGAAAAACTGTTTTTT. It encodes CASSYSNKGEKLFF.

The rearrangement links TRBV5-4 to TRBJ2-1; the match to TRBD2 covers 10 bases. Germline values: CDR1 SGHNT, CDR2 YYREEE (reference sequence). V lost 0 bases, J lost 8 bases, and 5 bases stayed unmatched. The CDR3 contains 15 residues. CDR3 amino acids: CASSLDSGGWDEQFF. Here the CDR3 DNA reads TGTGCCAGCAGCTTGGATAGCGGGGGGTGGGATGAGCAGTTCTTC.

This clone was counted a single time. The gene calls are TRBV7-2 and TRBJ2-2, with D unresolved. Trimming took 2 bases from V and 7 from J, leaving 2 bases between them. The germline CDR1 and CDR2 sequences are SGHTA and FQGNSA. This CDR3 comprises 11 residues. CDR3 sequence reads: CASSLYGELFF. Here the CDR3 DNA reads TGTGCCAGCAGCTTATACGGGGAGCTGTTTTTT.

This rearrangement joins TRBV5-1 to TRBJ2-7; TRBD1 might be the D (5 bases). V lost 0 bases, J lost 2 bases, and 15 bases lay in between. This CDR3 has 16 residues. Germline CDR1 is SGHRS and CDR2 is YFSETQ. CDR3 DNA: TGCGCCAGCAGCTTGGTGTCAGGTCCAGGGACCTACGAGCAGTACTTC. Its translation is CASSLVSGPGTYEQYF.

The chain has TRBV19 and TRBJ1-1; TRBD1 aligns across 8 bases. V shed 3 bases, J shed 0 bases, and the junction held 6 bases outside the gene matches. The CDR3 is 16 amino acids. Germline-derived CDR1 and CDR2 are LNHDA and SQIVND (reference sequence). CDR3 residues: CASSMTGAGLNTEAFF. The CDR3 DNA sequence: TGTGCCAGTAGTATGACAGGGGCGGGATTGAACACTGAAGCTTTCTTT. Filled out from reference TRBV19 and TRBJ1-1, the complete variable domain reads DGGITQSPKYLFRKEGQNVTLSCEQNLNHDAMYWYRQDPGQGLRLIYYSQIVNDFQKGDIAEGYSVSREKKESFPLTVTSAQKNPTAFYLCASSMTGAGLNTEAFFGQGTRLTVV.

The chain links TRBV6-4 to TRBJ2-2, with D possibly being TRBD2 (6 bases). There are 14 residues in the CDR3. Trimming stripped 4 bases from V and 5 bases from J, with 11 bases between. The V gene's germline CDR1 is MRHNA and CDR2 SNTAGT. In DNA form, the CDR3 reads TGTGCCAGCAGTGTCGTACTAGCTACCGGGGAGCTGTTTTTT. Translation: CASSVVLATGELFF.

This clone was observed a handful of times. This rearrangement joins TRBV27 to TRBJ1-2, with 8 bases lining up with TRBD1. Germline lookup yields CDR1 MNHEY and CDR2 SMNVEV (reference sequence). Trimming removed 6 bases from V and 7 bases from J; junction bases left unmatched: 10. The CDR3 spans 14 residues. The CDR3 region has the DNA TGTGCCAGCAGCACTGGACAGGGTGGGAGTGGCTACACCTTC. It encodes CASSTGQGGSGYTF.

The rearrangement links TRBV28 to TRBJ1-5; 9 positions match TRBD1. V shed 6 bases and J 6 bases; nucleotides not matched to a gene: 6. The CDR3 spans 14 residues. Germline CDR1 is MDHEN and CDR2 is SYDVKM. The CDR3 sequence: CASRGQGVGQPQHF. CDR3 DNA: TGTGCCAGCAGGGGACAGGGAGTCGGTCAGCCCCAGCATTTT.

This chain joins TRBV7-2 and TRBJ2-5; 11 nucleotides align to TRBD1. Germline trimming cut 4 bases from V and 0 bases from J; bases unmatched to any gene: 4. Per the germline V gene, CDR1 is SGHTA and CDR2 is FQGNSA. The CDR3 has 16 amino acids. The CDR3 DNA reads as TGTGCCAGCAGCTGGACAGGGGGCCTGTACCAAGAGACCCAGTACTTC. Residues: CASSWTGGLYQETQYF. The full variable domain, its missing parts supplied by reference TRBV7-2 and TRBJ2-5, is GAGVSQSPSNKVTEKGKDVELRCDPISGHTALYWYRQSLGQGLEFLIYFQGNSAPDKSGLPSDRFSAERTGGSVSTLTIQRTQQEDSAVYLCASSWTGGLYQETQYFGPGTRLLVL.